The 4 T cell receptor beta chains below were found in one sample sequenced in a study of T cell responses to AZD1222 COVID-19 vaccine. The table came from immunoSEQ multiplex PCR; TCRdb's copy has only in-frame clones and leaves some out. This sample carries about 93,000 clones, 80% to 90% of them seen once, and the ten largest clones take about 2.4%. Sequences were derived from peripheral blood, sampled 28 days after the second AZD1222 dose. The receptors derive from an adult who received the AZD1222 COVID-19 vaccine.

J is TRBJ2-4 and V is TRBV5-4; 7 bases are a match to TRBD2. Germline CDR1 SGHNT, CDR2 YYREEE (reference sequence). The J segment lost 8 bases and the V segment lost 6 bases, leaving 8 bases of the junction unmatched. This CDR3 spans 13 amino acids. CDR3 loop: CASTSGGGDIQYF. The DNA for the CDR3 is TGTGCCAGCACTAGCGGAGGTGGGGACATTCAGTACTTC.

This chain uses TRBV10-3 with TRBJ1-5, with 7 bases lining up with TRBD1. V gave up 10 bases and J gave up 5 bases; unmatched junction bases: 11. CDR3 length equals 14 residues. In germline, CDR1 is ENHRY, CDR2 SYGVKD. In DNA form, the CDR3 reads TGTGCCAGCTCTCCGGGACAGCTAGATCAGCCCCAGCATTTT. Translation: CASSPGQLDQPQHF.

This chain connects TRBV6-5 to TRBJ2-5; D unclear. Between the trimmed V and J ends, which lost 5 bases and 5 bases, there was a span of 15 bases. The CDR3 spans 14 residues. Looked up from germline, CDR1 is MNHEY and CDR2 is SVGAGI. The CDR3 sequence is CASSHYLGKETQYF. The DNA for the CDR3 is TGTGCCAGCAGTCACTACTTGGGGAAGGAGACCCAGTACTTC.

The chain uses TRBV5-1 and TRBJ1-1; no clear D. The ends were cut back, 4 bases at V and 1 base at J, with 5 bases in the middle. Germline CDR1 SGHRS, CDR2 YFSETQ. This CDR3 has 12 amino acids. The DNA of the CDR3 is TGCGCCAGCAGCAGGACGAACACTGAAGCTTTCTTT. Amino acids: CASSRTNTEAFF.